Listed below are T cell receptor beta chains from one sample, sequenced in a study of control samples from healthy donors and cancer patients. Some clones are missing from TCRdb's copy, which holds only in-frame ones; the method was immunoSEQ multiplex PCR. The table includes about 61,000 clones, roughly 90% detected once. Sequences were obtained from PBMCs. These receptors were collected from a man aged 55 to 69 with colorectal cancer. Both conserved end residues are part of each CDR3. D genes are given only for firm matches. Size values are once, few and many counts, or a class for expanded clones, and some rows have none.

>TRBV7-2|TRBD1|TRBJ1-1|.
CASSSRTGTGEAFF
TGTGCCAGCAGCTCCCGGACAGGAACAGGTGAAGCTTTCTTT
>TRBV6-5|.|TRBJ2-7|.
CAAGVGEGNYEQYF
TGTGCCGCAGGCGTGGGTGAGGGGAACTACGAGCAGTACTTC
>TRBV2|.|TRBJ1-4|.
CASQRAPNEKLFF
TGTGCCAGCCAACGGGCCCCTAATGAAAAACTGTTTTTT
>TRBV10-3|.|TRBJ2-7|.
CAISVGGSEQYF
TGTGCCATCAGTGTTGGGGGAAGCGAGCAGTACTTC
>TRBV29-1|.|TRBJ2-1|.
CSVARTGRSEQFF
TGCAGCGTTGCCCGGACGGGCCGGAGTGAGCAGTTCTTC
>TRBV28|.|TRBJ1-3|.
CASSLFQASGNTIYF
TGTGCCAGCAGTTTGTTCCAGGCCTCTGGAAACACCATATATTTT
>TRBV5-1|.|TRBJ1-6|.
CASSFDSLSPLHF
TGCGCCAGCAGCTTCGACAGTCTTTCACCCCTCCACTTT
>TRBV19|TRBD2|TRBJ2-1|.
CASSIGGVYNEQFF
TGTGCCAGTAGTATCGGGGGGGTTTACAATGAGCAGTTCTTC
>TRBV5-5|TRBD1|TRBJ2-1|.
CASSYGTGRNEQFF
TGTGCCAGCAGTTATGGGACAGGGAGGAATGAGCAGTTCTTC
>TRBV7-2|TRBD1|TRBJ1-2|.
CASATSGTGGSGYGYTF
TGTGCCAGCGCTACCTCCGGGACAGGGGGGTCCGGCTATGGCTACACCTTC
>TRBV5-1|TRBD1|TRBJ1-4|.
CASSLTPPGQGAEKLFF
TGCGCCAGCAGCTTAACACCTCCGGGACAGGGGGCTGAAAAACTGTTTTTT
>TRBV4-1|TRBD2|TRBJ2-7|.
CASSQVITGGFEQYF
TGCGCCAGCAGCCAAGTGATAACCGGGGGGTTCGAGCAGTACTTC
>TRBV6-4|.|TRBJ2-3|.
CASSGTPGDTQYF
TGTGCCAGCTCCGGGACTCCAGGGGATACGCAGTATTTT
>TRBV7-2|.|TRBJ1-2|.
CASSSGRGSNYGYTF
TGTGCCAGCAGCTCCGGACGGGGGTCTAACTATGGCTACACCTTC
>TRBV29-1|.|TRBJ1-2|.
CSVEGPPGQNYGYTF
TGCAGCGTTGAAGGGCCCCCGGGGCAGAACTATGGCTACACCTTC
>TRBV6-1|.|TRBJ2-7|.
CASSEGSYEQYF
TGTGCCAGCAGTGAAGGATCCTACGAGCAGTACTTC
>TRBV18|TRBD1|TRBJ1-5|.
CASSPPGTGRSNQPQHF
TGTGCCAGCTCACCACCGGGGACAGGTCGGAGCAATCAGCCCCAGCATTTT
>TRBV6-6|TRBD1|TRBJ1-5|.
CASSYQGQGNQPQHF
TGTGCCAGCAGTTACCAGGGACAGGGGAATCAGCCCCAGCATTTT
>TRBV7-9|TRBD1|TRBJ2-7|.
CASSSPKTGILGQYF
TGTGCCAGCAGCTCACCCAAGACAGGGATCTTAGGTCAGTACTTC
>TRBV24-1|.|TRBJ2-3|.
CATSGQEPDTQYF
TGTGCCACCAGTGGACAGGAGCCAGATACGCAGTATTTT
>TRBV2|.|TRBJ1-1|.
CASSGGLHNTEAFF
TGTGCCAGCAGTGGGGGCCTCCACAACACTGAAGCTTTCTTT
>TRBV7-7|TRBD1|TRBJ2-1|.
CASSLRQGSEQFF
TGTGCCAGCAGCTTAAGACAGGGATCTGAGCAGTTCTTC
>TRBV11-1|TRBD1|TRBJ2-7|.
CASSLGTGGAYEQYF
TGTGCCAGCAGCTTGGGGACAGGGGGCGCCTACGAGCAGTACTTC
>TRBV4-1|.|TRBJ1-4|.
CASSPRGGFREKLFF
TGCGCCAGCAGCCCTCGTGGGGGGTTTCGAGAAAAACTGTTTTTT
>TRBV3-1/TRBV3-2|.|TRBJ1-3|once
CASSHESAGNTIYF
TGTGCCAGCAGCCACGAGTCGGCTGGAAACACCATATATTTT
>TRBV4-1|.|TRBJ1-1|.
CASSQDRETEAFF
TGCGCCAGCAGCCAAGATCGGGAGACTGAAGCTTTCTTT
>TRBV5-5|.|TRBJ1-5|.
CASSPGGTAYSNQPQHF
TGTGCCAGCAGCCCGGGGGGCACGGCGTATAGCAATCAGCCCCAGCATTTT
>TRBV5-4|.|TRBJ1-1|.
CASSVVRSGEGAFF
TGTGCCAGCAGCGTGGTCAGGTCGGGTGAAGGAGCTTTCTTT
>TRBV28|.|TRBJ1-6|.
CASSFSGGYNSPLHF
TGTGCCAGCAGTTTTAGTGGGGGCTATAATTCACCCCTCCACTTT
>TRBV9|TRBD2|TRBJ2-1|.
CASSPWTSARGEQFF
TGTGCCAGCAGCCCTTGGACTAGCGCCCGTGGTGAGCAGTTCTTC
>TRBV7-3|.|TRBJ1-1|.
CASSPYLNTEAFF
TGTGCCAGCAGCCCCTATCTGAACACTGAAGCTTTCTTT
>TRBV19|.|TRBJ2-2|.
CASSKQGIGLIGELFF
TGTGCCAGTAGTAAACAGGGAATAGGGCTGATCGGGGAGCTGTTTTTT
>TRBV9|TRBD2|TRBJ2-1|.
CASSDLSGVYNEQFF
TGTGCCAGCAGTGATCTTAGCGGGGTCTACAATGAGCAGTTCTTC
>TRBV11-2|TRBD2|TRBJ2-3|.
CASSPRTSGVTDTQYF
TGTGCCAGCAGCCCCCGGACTAGCGGGGTCACAGATACGCAGTATTTT
>TRBV2|.|TRBJ1-6|.
CASRQEGWNSPLHF
TGTGCCAGCAGGCAGGAAGGGTGGAATTCACCCCTCCACTTT
>TRBV12-3/TRBV12-4|.|TRBJ2-7|.
CASSLSGYEQYF
TGTGCCAGCAGTTTGTCGGGGTACGAGCAGTACTTC
>TRBV11-1|.|TRBJ2-1|.
CASSLNGALKQFF
TGTGCCAGCAGCTTAAACGGGGCGTTAAAGCAGTTCTTC
>TRBV24-1|TRBD2|TRBJ2-5|.
CATSDRSGGRLETQYF
TGTGCCACCAGTGACCGTAGCGGGGGGCGATTGGAGACCCAGTACTTC
>TRBV19|TRBD1|TRBJ2-7|.
CASRGTGDTYEQYF
TGTGCCAGTAGGGGGACAGGCGACACCTACGAGCAGTACTTC
>TRBV5-5|.|TRBJ1-2|.
CASSLAETLTNYGYTF
TGTGCCAGCAGCTTGGCGGAGACGCTAACTAACTATGGCTACACCTTC
>TRBV20-1|TRBD1|TRBJ1-6|.
CSASAGTEDSPLHF
TGCAGTGCTAGTGCCGGGACAGAGGACTCACCCCTCCACTTT
>TRBV29-1|.|TRBJ2-3|.
CSLDQGLADTQYF
TGCAGTTTAGATCAGGGGTTGGCAGATACGCAGTATTTT
>TRBV9|.|TRBJ2-3|.
CASSVSSGQNTDTQYF
TGTGCCAGCAGCGTGAGTAGCGGCCAAAACACAGATACGCAGTATTTT
>TRBV18|.|TRBJ2-1|.
CASSPDKGWFF
TGTGCCAGCTCACCGGACAAAGGGTGGTTCTTC
>TRBV4-1|.|TRBJ1-5|once
CASSQEGRVGGNQPQHF
TGCGCCAGCAGCCAAGAAGGCCGGGTTGGGGGCAATCAGCCCCAGCATTTT
>TRBV11-3|.|TRBJ2-5|.
CASSTESQETQYF
TGTGCCAGCAGCACCGAAAGCCAAGAGACCCAGTACTTC